The subject of this entry is one TCR beta chain. In terms of age and location, participants ranged from about 18 to 89 years and lived in under 30 US areas. The CDR3 loop spans 13 amino acids. Looked up from germline, CDR1 is SNHLY and CDR2 is FYNNEI. V was cut by 7 bases and J by 1 base, with 9 bases left in between. The data originate from a study of blood T cell repertoires in COVID-19. As for the study in general: PBMCs, B-cell-depleted T cells, or T cells provided the cDNA or gDNA that made up the material.

The assay was immunoSEQ multiplex PCR, and TCRdb's table has in-frame clones only and misses some. Of 150,000 to 200,000 clones listed, about 83% were seen once; the top ten hold about 4%. The chain uses TRBV2 and TRBJ2-3; possible D gene TRBD2, 5 bases. The clonotype comes from a woman aged 45-59 years in a cohort exposed to, infected with or recovered from COVID-19 (not recorded which). The specimen was PBMCs or T cells enriched from blood (not recorded which). The CDR3: CASISAGTDTQYF. The CDR3 DNA sequence: TGTGCCAGCATATCAGCGGGCACAGATACGCAGTATTTT.